This passage covers 3 T cell receptor beta chains from one sample sequenced in a study of control samples from healthy donors and cancer patients. The protocol was immunoSEQ multiplex PCR, while the TCRdb copy is restricted to in-frame clones and leaves out a portion. The sample yields 75,000 to 100,000 clones, 86% seen once. Input material: blood. These TCRs come from a woman in her 50s in good health.

This chain joins TRBV7-9 and TRBJ2-3; either TRBD1 or TRBD2 may fit D (5 bases each). Germline V gives CDR1 SEHNR, CDR2 FQNEAQ (reference sequence). The CDR3 totals 20 residues. Between the trimmed V and J ends, which lost 5 bases and 0 bases, there was a span of 27 bases. The CDR3 DNA sequence: TGTGCCAGCAGCACTACGGGTCCAGCGGACTGGGGCCTAAGCACAGATACGCAGTATTTT. This gives the protein CASSTTGPADWGLSTDTQYF. Full variable domain (remainder filled in from reference TRBV7-9 and TRBJ2-3): DTGVSQNPRHKITKRGQNVTFRCDPISEHNRLYWYRQTLGQGPEFLTYFQNEAQLEKSRLLSDRFSAERPKGSFSTLEIQRTEQGDSAMYLCASSTTGPADWGLSTDTQYFGPGTRLTVL.

The gene calls are TRBV5-1 and TRBJ2-7; no clear D gene. The V end was cut by 5 bases, the J end by 2 bases, with 17 bases between. CDR1 and CDR2 (germline): SGHRS, YFSETQ. The CDR3 sequence is 15 residues long. DNA for the CDR3: TGCGCCAGCAGATTTGCTCCTGTTGGTCCCTACGAGCAGTACTTC. Translated, it gives CASRFAPVGPYEQYF.

The chain joins TRBV14 to TRBJ1-4; a weak D match, TRBD1 (6 bases). The CDR3 covers 16 residues. Germline V gene data show CDR1 as SGHDN and CDR2 as FVKESK. Trimming cost V 4 bases and J 0 bases, with 12 bases left between them. The CDR3 sequence: CASSRYTGTTNEKLFF. Written as DNA, the CDR3 is TGTGCCAGCAGCCGATATACAGGGACAACTAATGAAAAACTGTTTTTT.